A single sample gave rise to the 15 T cell receptor beta chains below, sequenced in a study of blood T cell repertoires in COVID-19. TCRdb keeps only in-frame clones here, not all; method: immunoSEQ multiplex PCR. This table has about 150,000 clones, 88% appearing once. Sequenced: PBMCs or T cells enriched from blood (not recorded which). The receptors shown here come from a woman between 50 and 59 years old who had recovered from COVID-19.

The CDR3 here is CASSHRQGGAWAETQYF. The CDR3, as DNA: TGTGCCAGCAGCCATCGACAGGGGGGGGCCTGGGCAGAGACCCAGTACTTC. The gene calls are TRBV7-9 and TRBJ2-5, with 9 positions matching TRBD1. Germline-derived CDR1 and CDR2 are SEHNR and FQNEAQ (reference sequence). J gave up 4 bases and V 5 bases, and 14 bases lay outside the gene matches. This CDR3 is 17 amino acids long.

The V gene is TRBV7-3, the J gene TRBJ2-2, with TRBD2 identical over 12 bases. V shed 5 bases, J shed 6 bases, and the junction held 4 bases outside the gene matches. CDR1 is SGHTA and CDR2 is FQGTGA in the germline V gene. The CDR3 sequence is 15 residues long. CDR3 protein: CASSPTSGRSGELFF. The CDR3 bases are TGTGCCAGCAGCCCGACTAGCGGGAGATCCGGGGAGCTGTTTTTT.

This chain joins TRBV5-1 and TRBJ1-1; 7 bases line up with TRBD1. The CDR3 contains 16 residues. Per the germline V gene, CDR1 is SGHRS and CDR2 is YFSETQ. J was trimmed by 1 base and V by 4 bases; bases with no gene match: 10. CDR3 loop: CASSPGAGGKNTEAFF. CDR3 nucleotides: TGCGCCAGCAGCCCCGGAGCAGGGGGTAAGAACACTGAAGCTTTCTTT. The full variable domain, completed using reference TRBV5-1 and TRBJ1-1, is KAGVTQTPRYLIKTRGQQVTLSCSPISGHRSVSWYQQTPGQGLQFLFEYFSETQRNKGNFPGRFSGRQFSNSRSEMNVSTLELGDSALYLCASSPGAGGKNTEAFFGQGTRLTVV.

V usage is TRBV19 and J usage is TRBJ1-4; the D gene is possibly TRBD1 (6 bases). Per the germline V gene, CDR1 is LNHDA and CDR2 is SQIVND (reference sequence). This CDR3 has 15 amino acids. With 9 bases removed from V and 0 bases from J, the gap between germline ends came to 14 bases. The CDR3 DNA is TGTGCCAGCCGATTTGACAGGTCAACTAATGAAAAACTGTTTTTT. Residues: CASRFDRSTNEKLFF.

The chain uses TRBV11-2 and TRBJ2-2; D may be TRBD2 (5 bases). This CDR3 has 13 amino acids. V shed 6 bases and J shed 5 bases, with 10 bases lying between them. In germline, CDR1 is SGHAT, CDR2 FQNNGV. The CDR3 DNA is TGTGCCAGCAGTGTACTAGTTACCGGGGAGCTGTTTTTT. It codes for CASSVLVTGELFF. Combining the CDR3 with reference TRBV11-2 and TRBJ2-2 gives the whole variable domain EAGVAQSPRYKIIEKRQSVAFWCNPISGHATLYWYQQILGQGPKLLIQFQNNGVVDDSQLPKDRFSAERLKGVDSTLKIQPAKLEDSAVYLCASSVLVTGELFFGEGSRLTVL.

The genes are TRBV12-3 or TRBV12-4 and TRBJ1-1; 7 nucleotides match TRBD1. V shed 6 bases and J 7 bases; nucleotides not matched to a gene: 5. This CDR3 has 12 amino acids. Here the CDR3 reads CASRYRDSEAFF. CDR3 in DNA: TGTGCCAGCAGGTACAGGGACAGTGAAGCTTTCTTT.

The chain joins TRBV12-3 or TRBV12-4 to TRBJ2-7, with D maybe TRBD1 (6 bases). The V end was cut by 6 bases, the J end by 1 base, with 10 bases between. This CDR3 has 13 residues. CDR3 bases: TGTGCCAGCAGATCCGGGACATCCTACGAGCAGTACTTC. Translation: CASRSGTSYEQYF.

V is TRBV3-1 (or the pseudogene TRBV3-2) and J is TRBJ1-2; D remains unclear. V lost 5 bases and J 1 base, leaving 11 bases between the germline ends. This CDR3 spans 14 amino acids. Germline V gene sequence: CDR1 LGHDT, CDR2 YNNKEL (reference sequence). The CDR3 DNA is TGTGCCAGCAGCTCCCTTAACTTTAACTATGGCTACACCTTC. It is translated as CASSSLNFNYGYTF.

The chain employs TRBV7-2 and TRBJ2-7; 7 bases map to TRBD1. Trimming cost V 4 bases and J 3 bases; bases outside gene matches: 3. The CDR3 has 13 residues. CDR1 is SGHTA and CDR2 is FQGNSA in the germline V gene. The CDR3 sequence is CASSSTGFYEQYF. The CDR3 DNA is TGTGCCAGCAGCTCGACAGGGTTCTACGAGCAGTACTTC.

V is TRBV5-4 and J is TRBJ2-5; possibly TRBD2 for D (5 bases). The germline gives CDR1 SGHNT, CDR2 YYREEE (reference sequence). Trimming cost V 0 bases and J 4 bases, with 10 bases left between them. The CDR3 covers 14 residues. The CDR3 sequence: CASSLGLALETQYF. The CDR3 DNA is TGTGCCAGCAGCTTGGGGCTAGCATTAGAGACCCAGTACTTC.

This chain joins TRBV7-3 and TRBJ2-1; a possible D gene is TRBD1 (6 bases). The germline V and J ends were trimmed by 4 bases and 6 bases, with 13 bases remaining between them. CDR1 and CDR2 from the germline V gene are SGHTA and FQGTGA. This CDR3 comprises 14 residues. The CDR3 region is CASSSLGQPNEQFF. The CDR3 region has the DNA TGTGCCAGCAGCTCCCTTGGACAGCCCAATGAGCAGTTCTTC.

V usage is TRBV7-2 and J usage is TRBJ1-2; 10 positions agree with TRBD1. Unmatched junction bases numbered 11, after V lost 3 bases and J lost 4 bases. This CDR3 comprises 17 residues. The germline V gene has CDR1 SGHTA and CDR2 FQGNSA. The chain's CDR3 is CASSLRQGASSGYGYTF. CDR3 nucleotides: TGTGCCAGCAGCTTGAGACAGGGGGCCTCTTCGGGCTATGGCTACACCTTC.

The V and J genes are TRBV3-1 (or the pseudogene TRBV3-2) and TRBJ1-1; D perhaps matches TRBD1 (5 bases). Germline V gene sequence: CDR1 LGHDT, CDR2 YNNKEL (reference sequence). Trimming shortened V by 5 bases and J by 0 bases, and 13 bases separated the two germline ends. The CDR3 length is 15 residues. CDR3 sequence reads: CASSKLTGMNTEAFF. CDR3 coding DNA: TGTGCCAGCAGCAAATTAACAGGAATGAACACTGAAGCTTTCTTT.

V is TRBV5-4 and J is TRBJ1-1; D is unresolved. Trimming left V 4 bases short and J 6 bases short, with 16 bases between. The CDR3 is 14 residues long. The V gene's germline CDR1 is SGHNT and CDR2 YYREEE (reference sequence). The CDR3 sequence: CASSREFPGAEAFF. In nucleotides, the CDR3 is TGTGCCAGCAGCCGGGAGTTCCCTGGGGCTGAAGCTTTCTTT.

Regarding this clone: At one end the junction does not follow the germline gene, possibly because of a read error. The V gene is TRBV3-1 (or the pseudogene TRBV3-2), the J gene TRBJ1-2, with D tentatively TRBD1 (6 bases). From germline, CDR1 is LGHDT and CDR2 YNNKEL (reference sequence). The CDR3 covers 17 residues. CDR3 nucleotides: TGTGCCAGCAGCGAAGATACCCCATCGGGGGGGGGCAGTCGCTACACCTTC. As protein: CASSEDTPSGGGSRYTF.